These T cell receptor beta chains were read from a single sample in a study of T-cell memory formation after mild COVID-19. TCRdb analysed the 5' RACE reads with MiXCR anew, one entry per CDR3 protein. The sample lists 350,000 to 500,000 distinct CDR3 sequences; roughly 18% were seen once. Sequenced sample: PBMCs or a T cell subset sorted from them (not recorded which). Every receptor here comes from a man aged 18 to 35 who had mild COVID-19 (a few samples of this study predate the infection). Cell type and time point are not known. CDR3s include the opening cysteine and the closing phenylalanine or tryptophan. D genes are given only for firm matches. Only some rows state a clone size, as once, few, many or a class for expanded clones.

j_call clone_size v_call d_call cdr3_aa cdr3_nt
TRBJ2-2 few TRBV12-3/TRBV12-4 . CASGESRHRSANTGELFF TGTGCCAGCGGAGAGTCCCGTCACAGGAGCGCGAACACCGGGGAGCTGTTTTTT
TRBJ1-1 . TRBV5-5 TRBD1 CASSRGLGQSTEAFF TGTGCCAGCAGCCGGGGCCTGGGACAGTCCACTGAAGCTTTCTTT
TRBJ1-1 . TRBV7-2 TRBD1 CASSPLRAGGDSNTEAFF TGTGCCAGCAGCCCACTCCGGGCAGGGGGCGATTCGAACACTGAAGCTTTCTTT
TRBJ2-1 few TRBV3-1 TRBD1 CASSPSEGANEQFF TGTGCCAGCAGTCCCTCTGAGGGGGCCAATGAGCAGTTCTTC
TRBJ2-5 . TRBV6-5 . CASSRAFTGTQYF TGTGCCAGCTCTCGAGCTTTCACCGGGACCCAGTACTTC
TRBJ2-7 . TRBV7-9 . CASSPNGRVAREQYF TGTGCCAGCAGCCCAAACGGCAGGGTGGCCCGCGAGCAGTACTTC
TRBJ1-4 . TRBV9 . CASSVGWGEEKLFF TGTGCCAGCAGCGTAGGGTGGGGCGAAGAAAAACTGTTTTTT
TRBJ1-2 . TRBV6-2/TRBV6-3 . CASRSGGYGYTF TGTGCCAGCAGATCGGGGGGATATGGCTACACCTTC
TRBJ1-6 . TRBV2 TRBD1 CASTTRGTGVSPLHF TGTGCCAGCACCACTCGGGGGACAGGTGTTTCACCCCTCCACTTT
TRBJ2-2 few TRBV4-2 TRBD2 CASSRSGTSGNTGELFF TGTGCCAGCAGCCGGTCAGGGACTAGCGGCAACACCGGGGAGCTGTTTTTT
TRBJ1-5 few TRBV3-1 . CASSQDYGGQPQHF TGTGCCAGCAGCCAAGATTATGGAGGGCAGCCCCAGCATTTT
TRBJ2-1 . TRBV6-6 . CASSWQRDLYNEQFF TGTGCCAGCAGTTGGCAGAGGGACTTATACAATGAGCAGTTCTTC
TRBJ2-1 few TRBV5-1 . CASSFIPRTVRNEQFF TGCGCCAGCAGCTTTATCCCCCGGACAGTTCGGAATGAGCAGTTCTTC
TRBJ1-2 . TRBV5-1 TRBD1 CASILYQGAPGYTF TGCGCCAGCATCTTGTACCAGGGGGCGCCTGGCTACACCTTC
TRBJ1-5 few TRBV15 . CATSRVGEPQHF TGTGCCACCAGCAGAGTGGGGGAGCCCCAGCATTTT
TRBJ1-2 . TRBV5-6 . CASNTHRGGPRGYTF TGTGCCAGCAACACCCACCGGGGGGGGCCGCGAGGCTACACCTTC
TRBJ2-5 many TRBV7-2 . CASSPPAIETQYF TGTGCCAGCAGTCCCCCCGCCATTGAGACCCAGTACTTC
TRBJ2-3 few TRBV29-1 TRBD2 CSVVLSGEGDTQYF TGCAGCGTTGTACTTAGCGGGGAAGGGGATACGCAGTATTTT
TRBJ2-3 many TRBV5-1 . CASSYLQSGADTQYF TGCGCCAGCAGCTATCTCCAGTCGGGGGCAGATACGCAGTATTTT
TRBJ1-5 . TRBV27 . CASRRALSNQPQHF TGTGCCAGCAGAAGAGCGCTTAGCAATCAGCCCCAGCATTTT
TRBJ2-5 few TRBV7-8 TRBD2 CASSLDGTSYETQYF TGTGCCAGCAGCTTAGACGGGACTAGCTATGAGACCCAGTACTTC
TRBJ2-1 . TRBV20-1 TRBD1 CSADDRGQFTYNEQFF TGCAGTGCTGACGACAGGGGACAATTCACCTACAATGAGCAGTTCTTC
TRBJ2-7 . TRBV7-9 . CASSLAEAVQYF TGTGCCAGCAGCTTAGCAGAGGCGGTGCAGTACTTC
TRBJ2-5 . TRBV10-3 TRBD1 CAIGGQGKAFFTETQYF TGTGCCATCGGCGGACAGGGGAAGGCCTTTTTTACGGAGACCCAGTACTTC
TRBJ2-2 few TRBV14 . CASSLILGTGELFF TGTGCCAGCAGCCTAATTTTGGGGACCGGGGAGCTGTTTTTT
TRBJ2-3 . TRBV9 . CASSGGLMTSDTQYF TGTGCCAGCAGCGGAGGACTGATGACTTCAGATACGCAGTATTTT
TRBJ1-4 . TRBV28 . CASSLSRELFF TGTGCCAGCAGTTTAAGCAGGGAACTGTTTTTT
TRBJ2-3 . TRBV5-1 TRBD1 CASSPQTGGTDTQYF TGCGCCAGCAGCCCGCAGACAGGGGGAACAGATACGCAGTATTTT
TRBJ2-7 . TRBV19 . CASSDDRPPYEQYF TGTGCCAGTAGTGACGACAGGCCCCCCTACGAGCAGTACTTC
TRBJ2-7 few TRBV11-1 . CASSISGTYEQYF TGTGCCAGCAGTATCTCAGGGACCTACGAGCAGTACTTC
TRBJ2-1 . TRBV12-5 . CASGLMGFNEQFF TGTGCTAGTGGTTTAATGGGTTTCAATGAGCAGTTCTTC